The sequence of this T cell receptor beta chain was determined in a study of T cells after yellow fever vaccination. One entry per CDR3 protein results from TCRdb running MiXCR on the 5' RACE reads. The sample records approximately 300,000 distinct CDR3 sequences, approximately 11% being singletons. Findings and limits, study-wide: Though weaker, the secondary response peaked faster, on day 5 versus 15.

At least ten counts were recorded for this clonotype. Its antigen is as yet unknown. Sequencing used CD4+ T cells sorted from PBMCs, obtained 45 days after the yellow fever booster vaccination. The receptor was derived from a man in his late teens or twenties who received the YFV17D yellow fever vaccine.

The CDR3 bases are TGCGCCAGCAGCTTGGGACAGAACACTAACTATGGCTACACCTTC. Its protein is CASSLGQNTNYGYTF. The V call is TRBV5-1, the J call TRBJ1-2; D possibly corresponds to TRBD1 (5 bases). The V end was cut by 0 bases, the J end by 0 bases, with 9 bases between. The CDR3 covers 15 residues. CDR1 is SGHRS, CDR2 YFSETQ, per germline.